This paragraph reports one TCR beta chain. The sample originates from a study of cytomegalovirus exposure and HLA in healthy donors. The CDR3 loop spans 15 amino acids. The ends were cut back, 5 bases at V and 7 bases at J, with 18 bases in the middle. Germline CDR1 reads MDHEN; CDR2 reads SYDVKM. Researchers ran the PCR with 60 Vbeta and 13 Jbeta primers. Sequencing was performed with immunoSEQ multiplex PCR; in TCRdb, only in-frame clones are kept and a portion is missing. The repertoire holds hundreds of thousands of clones, with over 65% as singletons. This sequence originates from a woman aged 55-70 years in good health and CMV-seropositive. The chain links TRBV28 to TRBJ2-1, with TRBD1 as a possible D gene (7 bases). Source material: PBMCs. The DNA of the CDR3 is TGTGCCAGCAGTCCCAGGGGGGTCCCGCGGAATGAGCAGTTCTTC. Amino acids: CASSPRGVPRNEQFF.